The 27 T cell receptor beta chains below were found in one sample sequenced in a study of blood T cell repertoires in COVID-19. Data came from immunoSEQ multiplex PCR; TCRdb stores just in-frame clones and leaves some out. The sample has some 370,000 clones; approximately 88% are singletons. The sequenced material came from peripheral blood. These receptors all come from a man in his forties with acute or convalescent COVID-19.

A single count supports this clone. DNA for the CDR3: TGTGCCAGCAGCTCGGACAGCTCCTACGAGCAGTACTTC. Translation: CASSSDSSYEQYF. V and J are TRBV7-6 and TRBJ2-7, with a tentative D call TRBD1 (6 bases). CDR1 and CDR2 (germline): SGHVS, FNYEAQ. The CDR3 extends over 13 amino acids. The V gene lost 4 bases and the J gene lost 0 bases, with 7 bases spanning the gap.

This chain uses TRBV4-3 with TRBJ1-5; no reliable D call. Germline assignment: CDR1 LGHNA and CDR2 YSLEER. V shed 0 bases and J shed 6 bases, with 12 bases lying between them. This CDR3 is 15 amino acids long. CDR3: CASSQDASAFQPQHF. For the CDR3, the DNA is TGCGCCAGCAGCCAAGATGCGAGCGCATTTCAGCCCCAGCATTTT.

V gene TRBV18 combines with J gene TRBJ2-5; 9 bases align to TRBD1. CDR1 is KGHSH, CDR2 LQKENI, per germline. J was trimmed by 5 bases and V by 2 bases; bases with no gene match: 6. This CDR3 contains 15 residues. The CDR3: CASSPFRDRDETQYF. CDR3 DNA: TGTGCCAGCTCACCATTCCGGGACAGGGATGAGACCCAGTACTTC.

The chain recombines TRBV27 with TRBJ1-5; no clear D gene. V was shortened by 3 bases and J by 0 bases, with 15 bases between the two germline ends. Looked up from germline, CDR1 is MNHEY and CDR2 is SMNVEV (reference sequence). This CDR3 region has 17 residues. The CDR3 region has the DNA TGTGCCAGCAGTTTGAGCAGCGCCTCGTATAGCAATCAGCCCCAGCATTTT. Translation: CASSLSSASYSNQPQHF.

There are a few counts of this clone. The CDR3 sequence is CASSLTNRGRNTEAFF. CDR3 DNA: TGTGCCAGCAGCTTAACGAACAGGGGGCGTAACACTGAAGCTTTCTTT. V gene TRBV7-8 combines with J gene TRBJ1-1, with 9 bases lining up with TRBD1. Germline V gene sequence: CDR1 SGHVS, CDR2 FQNEAQ. After removal of 2 bases from V and 2 bases from J, the junction contained 6 bases not matched to a gene. The CDR3 totals 16 residues.

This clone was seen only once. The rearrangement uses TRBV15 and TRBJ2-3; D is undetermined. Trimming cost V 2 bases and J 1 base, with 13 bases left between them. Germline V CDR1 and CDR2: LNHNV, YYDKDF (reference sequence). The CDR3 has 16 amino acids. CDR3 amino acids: CATSRNSGSRTDTQYF. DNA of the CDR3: TGTGCCACCAGCAGAAACTCCGGGTCGCGCACAGATACGCAGTATTTT. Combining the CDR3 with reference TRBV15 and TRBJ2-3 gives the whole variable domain DAMVIQNPRYQVTQFGKPVTLSCSQTLNHNVMYWYQQKSSQAPKLLFHYYDKDFNNEADTPDNFQSRRPNTSFCFLDIRSPGLGDTAMYLCATSRNSGSRTDTQYFGPGTRLTVL.

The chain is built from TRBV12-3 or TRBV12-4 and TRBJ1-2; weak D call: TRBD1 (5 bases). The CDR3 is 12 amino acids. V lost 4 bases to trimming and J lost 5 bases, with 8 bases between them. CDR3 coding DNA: TGTGCCAGCAGTTCTGGGGCTTATGGCTACACCTTC. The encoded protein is CASSSGAYGYTF.

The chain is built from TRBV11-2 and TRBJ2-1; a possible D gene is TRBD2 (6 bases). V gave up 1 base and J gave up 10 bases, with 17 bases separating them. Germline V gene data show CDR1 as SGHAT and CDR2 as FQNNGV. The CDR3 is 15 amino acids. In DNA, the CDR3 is TGTGCCAGCAGCTTAGGAGGCGCGGGAAACTCCGAGCAGTTCTTC. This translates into CASSLGGAGNSEQFF.

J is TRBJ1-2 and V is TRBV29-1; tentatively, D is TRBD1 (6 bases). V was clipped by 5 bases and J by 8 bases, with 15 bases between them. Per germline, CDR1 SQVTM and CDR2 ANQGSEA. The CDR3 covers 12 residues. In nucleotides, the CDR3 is TGCAGCGTTAAACTAGGGGGAAAAGGCTACACCTTC. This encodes CSVKLGGKGYTF.

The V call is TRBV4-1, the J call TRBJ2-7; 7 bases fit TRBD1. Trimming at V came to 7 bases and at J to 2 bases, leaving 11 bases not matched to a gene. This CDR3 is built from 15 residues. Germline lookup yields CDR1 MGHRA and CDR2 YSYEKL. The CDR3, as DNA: TGCGCCAGCAAGGGGGTATGGACAGGAGCCTACGAGCAGTACTTC. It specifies CASKGVWTGAYEQYF.

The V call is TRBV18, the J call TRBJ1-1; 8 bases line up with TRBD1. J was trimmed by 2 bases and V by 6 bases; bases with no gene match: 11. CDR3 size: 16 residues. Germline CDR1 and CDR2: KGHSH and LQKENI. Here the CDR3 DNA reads TGTGCCAGCTCGAAAACAGGGGGGATTAGAAACACTGAAGCTTTCTTT. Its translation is CASSKTGGIRNTEAFF.

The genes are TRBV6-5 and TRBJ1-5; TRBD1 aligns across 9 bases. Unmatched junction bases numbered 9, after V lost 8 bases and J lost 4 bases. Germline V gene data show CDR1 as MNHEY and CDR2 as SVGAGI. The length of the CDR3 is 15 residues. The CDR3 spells CASGTGTRANQPQHF. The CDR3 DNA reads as TGTGCCAGCGGGACAGGGACGAGGGCAAATCAGCCCCAGCATTTT.

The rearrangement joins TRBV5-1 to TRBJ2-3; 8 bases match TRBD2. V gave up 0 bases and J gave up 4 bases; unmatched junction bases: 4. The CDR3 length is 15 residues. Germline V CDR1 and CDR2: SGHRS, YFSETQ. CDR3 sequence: CASSLAASGSDTQYF. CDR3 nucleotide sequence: TGCGCCAGCAGCTTGGCGGCTAGCGGGTCAGATACGCAGTATTTT.

The CDR3 spells CASGWGSGAYEQYF. CDR3 nucleotide sequence: TGTGCTAGTGGGTGGGGTAGCGGGGCCTACGAGCAGTACTTC. The rearrangement links TRBV12-5 to TRBJ2-7, with 8 bases identical to TRBD2. Per the germline V gene, CDR1 is LGHNT and CDR2 is FRNRAP. Losses at the gene ends were 6 bases for V and 2 bases for J; bases not matched to a gene: 6. The CDR3 has 14 residues. Drawing the rest from reference TRBV12-5 and TRBJ2-7, the complete variable domain is DARVTQTPRHKVTEMGQEVTMRCQPILGHNTVFWYRQTMMQGLELLAYFRNRAPLDDSGMPKDRFSAEMPDATLATLKIQPSEPRDSAVYFCASGWGSGAYEQYFGPGTRLTVT.

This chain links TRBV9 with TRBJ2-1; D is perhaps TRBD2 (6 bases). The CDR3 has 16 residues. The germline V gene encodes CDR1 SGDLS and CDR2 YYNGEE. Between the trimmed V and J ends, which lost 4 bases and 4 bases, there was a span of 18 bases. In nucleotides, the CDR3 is TGTGCCAGCAGCCCGAACCCTAGCGCATTATACAATGAGCAGTTCTTC. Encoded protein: CASSPNPSALYNEQFF.

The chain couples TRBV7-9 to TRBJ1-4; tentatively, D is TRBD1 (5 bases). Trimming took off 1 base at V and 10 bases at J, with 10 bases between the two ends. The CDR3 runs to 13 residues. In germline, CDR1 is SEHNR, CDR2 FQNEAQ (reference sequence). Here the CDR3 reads CASSLGGLRKLFF. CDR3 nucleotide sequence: TGTGCCAGCAGCTTAGGGGGACTTAGAAAACTGTTTTTT.

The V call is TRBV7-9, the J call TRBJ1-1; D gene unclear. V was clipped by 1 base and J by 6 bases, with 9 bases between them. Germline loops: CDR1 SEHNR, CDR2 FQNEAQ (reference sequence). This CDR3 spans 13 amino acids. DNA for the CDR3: TGTGCCAGCAGCTTAGGAGGCCACGCTGAAGCTTTCTTT. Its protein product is CASSLGGHAEAFF.

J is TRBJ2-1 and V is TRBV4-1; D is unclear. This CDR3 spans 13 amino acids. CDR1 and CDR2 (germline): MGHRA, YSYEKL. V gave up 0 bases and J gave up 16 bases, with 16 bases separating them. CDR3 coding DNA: TGCGCCAGCAGCCAAGAGAGACACGTAAAAAACTTCTTC. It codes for CASSQERHVKNFF.

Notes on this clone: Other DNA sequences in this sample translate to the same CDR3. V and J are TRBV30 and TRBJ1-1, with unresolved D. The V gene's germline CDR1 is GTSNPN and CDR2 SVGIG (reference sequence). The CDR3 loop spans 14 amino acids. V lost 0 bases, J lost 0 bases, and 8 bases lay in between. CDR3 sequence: CAWSVRRVNTEAFF. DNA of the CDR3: TGTGCCTGGAGTGTACGACGGGTGAACACTGAAGCTTTCTTT.

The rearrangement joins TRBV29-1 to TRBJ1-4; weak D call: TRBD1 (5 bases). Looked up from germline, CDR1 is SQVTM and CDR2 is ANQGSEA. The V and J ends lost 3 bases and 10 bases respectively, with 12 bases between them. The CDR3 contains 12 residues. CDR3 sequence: CSVDRVGGKLFF. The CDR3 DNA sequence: TGCAGCGTTGACAGGGTGGGTGGAAAACTGTTTTTT.

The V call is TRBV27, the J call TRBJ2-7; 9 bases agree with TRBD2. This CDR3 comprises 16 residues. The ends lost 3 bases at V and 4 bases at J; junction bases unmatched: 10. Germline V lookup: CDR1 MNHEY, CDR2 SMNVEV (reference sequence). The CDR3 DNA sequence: TGTGCCAGCAGTTTCTGGCGGGAGGGTCCTAGTTACGAGCAGTACTTC. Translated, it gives CASSFWREGPSYEQYF.

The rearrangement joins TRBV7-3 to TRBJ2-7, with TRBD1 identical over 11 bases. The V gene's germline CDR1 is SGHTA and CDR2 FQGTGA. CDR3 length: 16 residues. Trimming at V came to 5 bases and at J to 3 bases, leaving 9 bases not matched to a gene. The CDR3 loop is CASSELTGTGGYEQYF. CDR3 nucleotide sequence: TGTGCCAGCAGCGAACTGACCGGGACAGGGGGCTACGAGCAGTACTTC.

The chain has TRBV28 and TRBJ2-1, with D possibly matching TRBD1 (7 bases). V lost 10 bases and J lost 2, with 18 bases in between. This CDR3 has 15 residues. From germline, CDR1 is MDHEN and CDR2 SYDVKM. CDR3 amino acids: CAISKEGTAYNEQFF. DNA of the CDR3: TGTGCCATCTCAAAGGAGGGGACAGCCTACAATGAGCAGTTCTTC.

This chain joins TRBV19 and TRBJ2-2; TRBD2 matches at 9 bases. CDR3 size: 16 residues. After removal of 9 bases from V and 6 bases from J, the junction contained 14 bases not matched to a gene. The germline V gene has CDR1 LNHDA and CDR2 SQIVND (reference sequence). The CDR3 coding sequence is TGTGCCAGGAGGACTAGCGCTCAGGTCGGGGCCGGGGAGCTGTTTTTT. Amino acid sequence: CARRTSAQVGAGELFF. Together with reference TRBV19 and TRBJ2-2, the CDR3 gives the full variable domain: DGGITQSPKYLFRKEGQNVTLSCEQNLNHDAMYWYRQDPGQGLRLIYYSQIVNDFQKGDIAEGYSVSREKKESFPLTVTSAQKNPTAFYLCARRTSAQVGAGELFFGEGSRLTVL.

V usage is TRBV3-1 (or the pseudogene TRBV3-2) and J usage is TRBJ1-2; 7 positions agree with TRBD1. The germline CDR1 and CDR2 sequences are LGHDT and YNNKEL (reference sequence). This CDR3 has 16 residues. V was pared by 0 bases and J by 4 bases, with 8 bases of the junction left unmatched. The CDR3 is CASSQDWAGGSYGYTF. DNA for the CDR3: TGTGCCAGCAGCCAAGATTGGGCAGGGGGGAGCTATGGCTACACCTTC.

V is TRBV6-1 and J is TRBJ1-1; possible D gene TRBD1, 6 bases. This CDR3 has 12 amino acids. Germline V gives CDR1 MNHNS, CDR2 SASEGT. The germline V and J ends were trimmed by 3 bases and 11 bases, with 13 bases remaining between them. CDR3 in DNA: TGTGCCAGCAGTGACAGGGGAGCGAGTGCTTTCTTT. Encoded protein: CASSDRGASAFF.

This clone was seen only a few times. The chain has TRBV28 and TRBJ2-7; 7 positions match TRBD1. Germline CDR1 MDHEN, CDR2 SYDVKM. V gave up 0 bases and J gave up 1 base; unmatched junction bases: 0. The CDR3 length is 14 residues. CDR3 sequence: CASSLWDRSYEQYF. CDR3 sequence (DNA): TGTGCCAGCAGTTTATGGGACAGGTCCTACGAGCAGTACTTC.